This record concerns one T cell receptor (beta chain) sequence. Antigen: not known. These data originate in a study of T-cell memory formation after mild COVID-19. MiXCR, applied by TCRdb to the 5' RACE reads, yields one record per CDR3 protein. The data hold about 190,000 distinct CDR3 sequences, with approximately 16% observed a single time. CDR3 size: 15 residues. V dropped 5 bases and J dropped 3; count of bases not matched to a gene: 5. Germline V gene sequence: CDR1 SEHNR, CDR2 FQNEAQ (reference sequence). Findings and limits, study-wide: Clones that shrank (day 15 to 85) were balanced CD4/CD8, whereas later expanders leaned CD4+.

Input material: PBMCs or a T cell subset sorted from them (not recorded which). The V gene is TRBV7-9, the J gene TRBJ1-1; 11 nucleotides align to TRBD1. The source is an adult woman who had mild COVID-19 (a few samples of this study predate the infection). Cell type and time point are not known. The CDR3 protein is CASSPGTGGYTEAFF. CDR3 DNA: TGTGCCAGCAGCCCCGGGACAGGGGGTTACACTGAAGCTTTCTTT.